These 28 T cell receptor beta chains came from one sample sequenced in a study of CD8 T cells in ankylosing spondylitis. TCRdb redid the calling of the 5' RACE reads with MiXCR, one entry per CDR3 protein. This repertoire shows about 210,000 distinct CDR3 sequences, approximately 8% found once; its top ten account for more than 4%. The sample comprised blood, either unsorted or a sorted T cell fraction (not recorded which). Receptors originate from a female donor with ankylosing spondylitis or in good health (not recorded which).

Many counts were recorded for this clonotype. This chain uses TRBV25-1 with TRBJ2-5; possibly TRBD2 for D (6 bases). With 4 bases removed from V and 4 bases from J, the gap between germline ends came to 16 bases. Germline values: CDR1 MGHDK, CDR2 SYGVNS. This CDR3 contains 15 residues. The CDR3 protein is CASSVYTRRVETQYF. CDR3 DNA sequence: TGTGCCAGCAGTGTTTACACCCGGAGGGTAGAGACCCAGTACTTC.

This clonotype has a count of ten or more. V is TRBV11-2 and J is TRBJ2-2; tentatively, D is TRBD2 (5 bases). Germline V lookup: CDR1 SGHAT, CDR2 FQNNGV. This CDR3 spans 15 amino acids. V was cut by 5 bases and J by 4 bases, with 14 bases left in between. This chain's CDR3 is CASSLGAWSTGELFF. Written as DNA, the CDR3 is TGTGCCAGCAGCCTGGGAGCTTGGAGCACCGGGGAGCTGTTTTTT.

Details on this clonotype: A much larger clone differs from this one at a single base, so this may be a read error. J is TRBJ2-3 and V is TRBV20-1; the D call may be TRBD1 or TRBD2 (6 bases each). Trimming stripped 7 bases from V and 9 bases from J, with 14 bases between. This CDR3 is built from 11 residues. Germline CDR1 DFQATT, CDR2 SNEGSKA (reference sequence). As DNA, the CDR3 is TGCAGTGTTAGTTTAGGGGGGACGCAGTATTTT. Its protein is CSVSLGGTQYF.

This clonotype was seen repeatedly, ten times or more. The chain links TRBV14 to TRBJ2-1, with TRBD2 identical over 10 bases. This CDR3 has 15 amino acids. After removal of 2 bases from V and 3 bases from J, the junction contained 1 base not matched to a gene. Germline lookup yields CDR1 SGHDN and CDR2 FVKESK. This CDR3 reads CASSQLAGVYNEQFF. CDR3 nucleotide sequence: TGTGCCAGCAGCCAACTAGCGGGAGTCTACAATGAGCAGTTCTTC.

This clonotype was found many times. The V gene is TRBV4-3, the J gene TRBJ2-1, with 11 bases identical to TRBD2. The CDR3 length is 16 residues. Germline values: CDR1 LGHNA, CDR2 YSLEER. Trimming removed 1 base from V and 2 bases from J; junction bases left unmatched: 1. This chain's CDR3 is CASSQGGLAAYNEQFF. DNA for the CDR3: TGCGCCAGCAGCCAAGGGGGACTAGCGGCCTACAATGAGCAGTTCTTC.

This clonotype was seen at least ten times. The chain recombines TRBV7-8 with TRBJ2-7, with D uncertain. V was cut by 0 bases and J by 6 bases, with 3 bases left in between. Germline CDR1 is SGHVS and CDR2 is FQNEAQ. The CDR3 runs to 11 residues. This chain's CDR3 is CASSLAGEQYF. Here the CDR3 DNA reads TGTGCCAGCAGCTTAGCGGGCGAGCAGTACTTC.

This clonotype was seen at least ten times. The V call is TRBV7-9, the J call TRBJ1-2, with 7 positions matching TRBD1. V was pared by 2 bases and J by 4 bases, with 4 bases of the junction left unmatched. Germline V gives CDR1 SEHNR, CDR2 FQNEAQ (reference sequence). The CDR3 runs 14 residues. As DNA, the CDR3 is TGTGCCAGCAGCTTACGGGACAGCATCTATGGCTACACCTTC. Protein product: CASSLRDSIYGYTF. Full variable domain (missing parts from reference TRBV7-9 and TRBJ1-2): DTGVSQNPRHKITKRGQNVTFRCDPISEHNRLYWYRQTLGQGPEFLTYFQNEAQLEKSRLLSDRFSAERPKGSFSTLEIQRTEQGDSAMYLCASSLRDSIYGYTFGSGTRLTVV.

This clonotype has more than one count but fewer than ten. The rearrangement links TRBV7-2 to TRBJ2-4; tentatively, D is TRBD2 (6 bases). Per germline, CDR1 SGHTA and CDR2 FQGNSA. The CDR3 length is 14 residues. Trimming stripped 1 base from V and 6 bases from J, with 10 bases between. CDR3 amino acids: CASSLGSGRNIQYF. The CDR3 nucleotides read TGTGCCAGCAGCTTAGGTAGCGGTCGAAACATTCAGTACTTC.

This clonotype was seen at least ten times. This chain joins TRBV4-2 and TRBJ2-7, with D perhaps TRBD1 or TRBD2 (5 bases each). Deletions cut 5 bases from V and 2 bases from J, with 7 bases between. This CDR3 is 12 amino acids long. Germline CDR1 reads LGHNA; CDR2 reads YNFKEQ. This CDR3 reads CASSGGPYEQYF. Here the CDR3 DNA reads TGTGCCAGCAGCGGGGGTCCCTACGAGCAGTACTTC.

This clonotype was observed at least ten times. This chain connects TRBV2 to TRBJ1-5; TRBD1 matches at 9 bases. The ends lost 5 bases at V and 6 bases at J; junction bases unmatched: 5. The CDR3 totals 14 residues. The germline V gene has CDR1 SNHLY and CDR2 FYNNEI. This CDR3 reads CASSPGQGIQPQHF. CDR3 DNA: TGTGCCAGCAGTCCGGGACAGGGAATTCAGCCCCAGCATTTT.

This clonotype came up many times. The V and J genes are TRBV2 and TRBJ1-3; D not certain. The CDR3 consists of 13 residues. V lost 6 bases and J 0 bases, leaving 6 bases between the germline ends. Germline-derived CDR1 and CDR2 are SNHLY and FYNNEI. The chain's CDR3 is CASSETSGNTIYF. In DNA form, the CDR3 reads TGTGCCAGCAGCGAGACCTCTGGAAACACCATATATTTT.

This clonotype was seen more than once but under ten times. The chain links TRBV30 to TRBJ1-2, with D perhaps TRBD1 (6 bases). The CDR3 has 12 amino acids. V shed 2 bases and J shed 7 bases, with 11 bases lying between them. Germline values: CDR1 GTSNPN, CDR2 SVGIG (reference sequence). CDR3 DNA sequence: TGTGCCTGGAGTAGGGGGGAAGGTGGCTACACCTTC. This sequence encodes CAWSRGEGGYTF.

The table lists this clonotype with many counts. This rearrangement joins TRBV6-2 or TRBV6-3 to TRBJ2-5; D may be TRBD1 (6 bases). This CDR3 is built from 14 residues. V dropped 6 bases and J dropped 2 bases, with 13 bases sitting between them. Germline lookup yields CDR1 MNHEY and CDR2 SVGEGT. The CDR3 bases are TGTGCCAGCAGCCTTGACAGGAGGCAAGAGACCCAGTACTTC. Translation gives CASSLDRRQETQYF.

This clonotype was observed a handful of times. The chain employs TRBV6-4 and TRBJ2-3; D gene ambiguous. This CDR3 has 15 residues. Trimming took off 5 bases at V and 6 bases at J, with 18 bases between the two ends. CDR1 and CDR2 from the germline V gene are MRHNA and SNTAGT. CDR3 DNA sequence: TGTGCCAGCAGTCCAACCCTATCTCCTTGGGATACGCAGTATTTT. This gives the protein CASSPTLSPWDTQYF.

This chain joins TRBV5-1 and TRBJ2-5; D is perhaps TRBD2 (7 bases). The V gene lost 0 bases and the J gene lost 1 base, with 13 bases spanning the gap. The CDR3 is made up of 16 amino acids. Germline CDR1 SGHRS, CDR2 YFSETQ. CDR3 in amino acids: CASSLVGGGIQETQYF. The CDR3 nucleotides read TGCGCCAGCAGCTTGGTGGGAGGGGGAATCCAAGAGACCCAGTACTTC.

The rearrangement links TRBV2 to TRBJ1-1; D is ambiguous. This CDR3 contains 14 residues. Per the germline V gene, CDR1 is SNHLY and CDR2 is FYNNEI. The ends were cut back, 8 bases at V and 0 bases at J, with 13 bases in the middle. The CDR3 sequence is CASSWREVNTEAFF. DNA of the CDR3: TGTGCCAGCTCCTGGAGGGAGGTGAACACTGAAGCTTTCTTT.

The gene calls are TRBV5-6 and TRBJ2-3; TRBD1 matches 9 bases. Trimming took 8 bases from V and 6 from J; bases not matched to a gene: 7. The germline V gene encodes CDR1 SGHDT and CDR2 YYEEEE. The CDR3 has 13 amino acids. CDR3 DNA: TGTGCCAGGGGGACAGGGCGCCGGGATACGCAGTATTTT. Protein product: CARGTGRRDTQYF. Together with reference TRBV5-6 and TRBJ2-3, the CDR3 gives the full variable domain: DAGVTQSPTHLIKTRGQQVTLRCSPKSGHDTVSWYQQALGQGPQFIFQYYEEEERQRGNFPDRFSGHQFPNYSSELNVNALLLGDSALYLCARGTGRRDTQYFGPGTRLTVL.

This clonotype was seen at least ten times. The chain has TRBV7-2 and TRBJ1-1; D is unresolved. Germline CDR1 SGHTA, CDR2 FQGNSA. V lost 7 bases and J 1 base, leaving 10 bases between the germline ends. The CDR3 length is 13 residues. The CDR3 loop reads CASTRQTNTEAFF. The CDR3 DNA is TGTGCCAGCACCAGACAAACGAACACTGAAGCTTTCTTT.

The chain recombines TRBV7-2 with TRBJ1-2; 7 bases agree with TRBD1. V dropped 5 bases and J dropped 1; count of bases not matched to a gene: 4. This CDR3 is built from 14 residues. Germline V gene lookup returns CDR1 SGHTA and CDR2 FQGNSA. The DNA of the CDR3 is TGTGCCAGCAGCCAGGACAGGTATAACTATGGCTACACCTTC. Protein product: CASSQDRYNYGYTF.

In its sample, this clonotype was seen many times. V gene TRBV12-3 or TRBV12-4 combines with J gene TRBJ1-3, with 9 bases that match TRBD1. The CDR3 has 14 amino acids. J gave up 7 bases and V 6 bases, and 7 bases lay outside the gene matches. In DNA form, the CDR3 reads TGTGCCAGCAGGTCTCCGGGACAGGGTAACACCATATATTTT. Residues: CASRSPGQGNTIYF.

In this sample, this clonotype turned up many times. The chain carries TRBV20-1 and TRBJ2-1; perhaps D is TRBD1 or TRBD2 (5 bases each). CDR1 is DFQATT, CDR2 SNEGSKA, per germline (reference sequence). This CDR3 region has 14 residues. The ends were cut back, 5 bases at V and 4 bases at J, with 15 bases in the middle. CDR3: CSALGPLGYNEQFF. In nucleotides, the CDR3 is TGCAGTGCTCTGGGACCCTTGGGGTACAATGAGCAGTTCTTC.

In this sample, this clonotype turned up many times. The chain is built from TRBV24-1 and TRBJ1-4, with no clear D. V was cut by 3 bases and J by 8 bases, with 6 bases left in between. The CDR3 has 12 amino acids. From germline, CDR1 is KGHDR and CDR2 SFDVKD. The CDR3 region is CATSDPTEKLFF. The CDR3 DNA reads TGTGCCACCAGTGATCCCACAGAAAAACTGTTTTTT.

The rearrangement joins TRBV20-1 to TRBJ2-5; 12 nucleotides agree with TRBD1. CDR1 DFQATT and CDR2 SNEGSKA come from the germline V gene (reference sequence). The junction had 10 bases not matched to a gene; V was cut back by 5 bases and J by 3 bases. This CDR3 has 16 residues. In DNA, the CDR3 is TGCAGTGCTTCTTCCTCGGGACAGGGGGCCGAAGAGACCCAGTACTTC. This gives the protein CSASSSGQGAEETQYF.

This clonotype has more than one count but fewer than ten. The V gene is TRBV28, the J gene TRBJ1-1; 8 bases are a match to TRBD1. Trimming at V came to 4 bases and at J to 1 base, leaving 5 bases not matched to a gene. The germline gives CDR1 MDHEN, CDR2 SYDVKM. This CDR3 contains 15 residues. The CDR3 nucleotides are TGTGCCAGCAGTTACACGACAGGGGAGAACACTGAAGCTTTCTTT. It translates to CASSYTTGENTEAFF.

This clonotype was detected many times. The chain links TRBV6-1 to TRBJ1-2; no definite D call. The germline V gene has CDR1 MNHNS and CDR2 SASEGT. Trimming cost V 7 bases and J 4 bases, with 13 bases left between them. The CDR3 runs 13 residues. CDR3 sequence reads: CASTISDLYGYTF. CDR3 coding DNA: TGTGCCAGCACTATTTCGGACCTCTATGGCTACACCTTC.

This clonotype was detected only a few times. The chain links TRBV7-2 to TRBJ2-3; the D gene is possibly TRBD2 (5 bases). The CDR3 has 15 amino acids. Germline assignment: CDR1 SGHTA and CDR2 FQGNSA. V gave up 1 base and J gave up 3 bases, with 11 bases separating them. The CDR3, as DNA: TGTGCCAGCAGCTTAGATCGACTACCGACAGATACGCAGTATTTT. Its protein is CASSLDRLPTDTQYF.

The chain is built from TRBV7-9 and TRBJ2-1, with D possibly TRBD2 on 6 matching bases. This CDR3 has 14 residues. Germline-derived CDR1 and CDR2 are SEHNR and FQNEAQ (reference sequence). V lost 7 bases and J 4 bases, leaving 14 bases between the germline ends. The CDR3 DNA follows: TGTGCCAGCATATCTGGGACTCCATACAATGAGCAGTTCTTC. It codes for CASISGTPYNEQFF.

As for this clonotype: A much larger clone sits a single nucleotide away, making a read error possible. The rearrangement uses TRBV7-2 and TRBJ2-1; maybe TRBD1 (6 bases). This CDR3 region has 14 residues. Germline lookup yields CDR1 SGHTA and CDR2 FQGNSA. CDR3 bases: TGTTCCAGCAGCTTTAGGACAGTCTACAATGAGCAGTTCTTC. Amino acids: CSSSFRTVYNEQFF.